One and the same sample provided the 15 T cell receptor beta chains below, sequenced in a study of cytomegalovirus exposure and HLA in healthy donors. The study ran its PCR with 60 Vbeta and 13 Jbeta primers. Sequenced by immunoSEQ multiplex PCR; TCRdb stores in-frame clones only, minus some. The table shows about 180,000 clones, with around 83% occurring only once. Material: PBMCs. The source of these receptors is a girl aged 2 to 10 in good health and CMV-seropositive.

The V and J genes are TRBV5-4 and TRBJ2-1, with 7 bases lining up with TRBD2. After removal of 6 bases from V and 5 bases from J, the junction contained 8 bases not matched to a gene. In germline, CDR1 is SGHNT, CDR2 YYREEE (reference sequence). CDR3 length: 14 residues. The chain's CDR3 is CASNHPGTNNEQFF. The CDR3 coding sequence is TGTGCCAGCAACCATCCCGGGACTAACAATGAGCAGTTCTTC. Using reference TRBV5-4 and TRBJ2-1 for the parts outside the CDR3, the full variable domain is ETGVTQSPTHLIKTRGQQVTLRCSSQSGHNTVSWYQQALGQGPQFIFQYYREEENGRGNFPPRFSGLQFPNYSSELNVNALELDDSALYLCASNHPGTNNEQFFGPGTRLTVL.

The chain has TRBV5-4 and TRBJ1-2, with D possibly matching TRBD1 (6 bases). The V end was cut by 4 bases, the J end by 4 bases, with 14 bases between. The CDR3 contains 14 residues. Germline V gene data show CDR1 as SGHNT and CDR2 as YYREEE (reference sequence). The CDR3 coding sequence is TGTGCCAGCAGCATTACAGGGCAATTCTATGGCTACACCTTC. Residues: CASSITGQFYGYTF.

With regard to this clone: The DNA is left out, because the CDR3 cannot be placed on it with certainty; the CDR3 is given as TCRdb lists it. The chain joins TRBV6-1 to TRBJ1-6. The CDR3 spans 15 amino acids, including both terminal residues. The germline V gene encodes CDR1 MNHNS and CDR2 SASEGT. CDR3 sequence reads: CATCFLEGLNSPLHF.

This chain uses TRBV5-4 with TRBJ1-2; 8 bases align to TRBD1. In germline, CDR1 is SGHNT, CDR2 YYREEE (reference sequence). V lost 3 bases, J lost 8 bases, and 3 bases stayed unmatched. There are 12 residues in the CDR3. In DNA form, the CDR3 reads TGTGCCAGCAGCTGGACAGGGTGGGGCTACACCTTC. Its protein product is CASSWTGWGYTF.

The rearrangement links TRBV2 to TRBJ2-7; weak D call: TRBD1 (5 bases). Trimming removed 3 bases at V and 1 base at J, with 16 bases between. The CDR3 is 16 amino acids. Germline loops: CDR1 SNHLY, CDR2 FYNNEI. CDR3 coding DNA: TGTGCCAGCAGTGAGGGCCAAAACAGGAATTCCTACGAGCAGTACTTC. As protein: CASSEGQNRNSYEQYF.

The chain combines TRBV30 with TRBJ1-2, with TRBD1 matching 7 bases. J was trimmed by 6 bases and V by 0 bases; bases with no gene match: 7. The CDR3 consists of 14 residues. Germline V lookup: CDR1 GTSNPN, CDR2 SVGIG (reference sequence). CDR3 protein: CAWSVLFGTDGYTF. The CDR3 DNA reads TGTGCCTGGAGTGTACTTTTCGGGACAGATGGCTACACCTTC.

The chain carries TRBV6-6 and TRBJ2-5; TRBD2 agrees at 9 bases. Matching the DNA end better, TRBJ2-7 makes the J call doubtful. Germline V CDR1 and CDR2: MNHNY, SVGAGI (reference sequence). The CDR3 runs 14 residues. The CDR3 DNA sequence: TGTGCCGGATCCTCTAGCGGGGAAACCTACGAGCAGTACTTC. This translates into CAGSSSGETYEQYF.

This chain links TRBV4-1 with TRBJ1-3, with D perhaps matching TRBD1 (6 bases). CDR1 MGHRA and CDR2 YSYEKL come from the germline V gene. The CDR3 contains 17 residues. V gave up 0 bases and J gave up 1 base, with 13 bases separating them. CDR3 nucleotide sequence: TGCGCCAGCAGCCAAGAAGGTGGGGGCTCGTCTGGAAACACCATATATTTT. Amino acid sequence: CASSQEGGGSSGNTIYF.

CDR3 region: CASSLTGLNTEAFF. In DNA form, the CDR3 reads TGCGCCAGCAGCTTGACGGGGTTGAACACTGAAGCTTTCTTT. The chain joins TRBV5-1 to TRBJ1-1; D call uncertain. The CDR3 has 14 residues. V gave up 1 base and J gave up 0 bases, with 7 bases separating them. Per germline, CDR1 SGHRS and CDR2 YFSETQ.

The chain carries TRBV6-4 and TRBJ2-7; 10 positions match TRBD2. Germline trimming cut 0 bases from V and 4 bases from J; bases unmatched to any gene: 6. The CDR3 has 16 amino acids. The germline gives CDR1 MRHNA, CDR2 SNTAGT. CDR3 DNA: TGTGCCAGCAGTGACTCGAGTGGACTAGCGGAGTACGAGCAGTACTTC. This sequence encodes CASSDSSGLAEYEQYF.

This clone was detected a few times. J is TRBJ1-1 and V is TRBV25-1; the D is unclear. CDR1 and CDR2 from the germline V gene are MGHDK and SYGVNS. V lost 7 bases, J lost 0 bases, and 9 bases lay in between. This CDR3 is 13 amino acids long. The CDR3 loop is CASTGYMNTEAFF. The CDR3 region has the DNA TGTGCCAGCACGGGTTACATGAACACTGAAGCTTTCTTT. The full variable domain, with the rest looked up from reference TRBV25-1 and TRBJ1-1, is EADIYQTPRYLVIGTGKKITLECSQTMGHDKMYWYQQDPGMELHLIHYSYGVNSTEKGDLSSESTVSRIRTEHFPLTLESARPSHTSQYLCASTGYMNTEAFFGQGTRLTVV.

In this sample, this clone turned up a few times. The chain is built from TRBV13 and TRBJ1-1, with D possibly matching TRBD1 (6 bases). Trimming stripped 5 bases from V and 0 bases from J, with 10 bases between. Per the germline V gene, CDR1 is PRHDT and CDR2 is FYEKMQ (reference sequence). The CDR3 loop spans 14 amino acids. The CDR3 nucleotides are TGTGCCAGCAGCAGACAGGTAATGAACACTGAAGCTTTCTTT. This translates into CASSRQVMNTEAFF.

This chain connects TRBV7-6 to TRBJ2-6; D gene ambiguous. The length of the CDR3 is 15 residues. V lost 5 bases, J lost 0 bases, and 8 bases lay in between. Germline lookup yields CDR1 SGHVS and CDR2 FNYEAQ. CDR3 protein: CASSLTYSGANVLTF. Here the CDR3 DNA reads TGTGCCAGCAGCCTGACATACTCTGGGGCCAACGTCCTGACTTTC.

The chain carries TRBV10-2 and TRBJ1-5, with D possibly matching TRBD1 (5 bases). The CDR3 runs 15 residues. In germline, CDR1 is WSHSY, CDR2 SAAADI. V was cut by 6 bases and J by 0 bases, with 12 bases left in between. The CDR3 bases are TGCGCCAGCAGCAGAGACAGCTATAGCAATCAGCCCCAGCATTTT. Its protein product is CASSRDSYSNQPQHF.

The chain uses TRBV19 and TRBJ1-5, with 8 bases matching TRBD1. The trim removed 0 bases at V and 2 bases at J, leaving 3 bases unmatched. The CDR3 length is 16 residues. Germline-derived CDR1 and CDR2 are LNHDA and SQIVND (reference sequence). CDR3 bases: TGTGCCAGTAGTATAGATCTGGGACAGGGCAATCAGCCCCAGCATTTT. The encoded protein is CASSIDLGQGNQPQHF.